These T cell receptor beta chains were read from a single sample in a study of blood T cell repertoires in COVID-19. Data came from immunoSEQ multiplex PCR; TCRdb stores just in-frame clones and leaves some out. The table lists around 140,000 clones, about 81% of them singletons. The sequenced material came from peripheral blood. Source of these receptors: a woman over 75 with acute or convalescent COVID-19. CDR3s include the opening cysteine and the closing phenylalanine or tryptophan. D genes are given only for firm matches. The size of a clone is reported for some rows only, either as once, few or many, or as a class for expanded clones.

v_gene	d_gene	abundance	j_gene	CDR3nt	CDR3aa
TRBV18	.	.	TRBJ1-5	TGTGCCAGCTCACCGGACAGTAGTTATCTTGCCCAGCATTTT	CASSPDSSYLAQHF
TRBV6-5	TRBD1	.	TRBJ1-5	TGTGCCAGCAGAGCACAGGGGAGAGGCAATCAGCCCCAGCATTTT	CASRAQGRGNQPQHF
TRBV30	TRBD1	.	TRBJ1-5	TGTGCCTGGAGTCAGGGGGGTGGCAATCAGCCCCAGCATTTT	CAWSQGGGNQPQHF
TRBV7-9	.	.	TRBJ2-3	TGTGCCAGCAGCTCTCCCGTGTCAGGGTCGGTTGGAGATACGCAGTATTTT	CASSSPVSGSVGDTQYF
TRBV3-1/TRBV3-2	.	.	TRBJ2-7	TGTGCCAGCAGCCAAGAAGCCAGCAGGGCGGGGGAGCAGTACTTC	CASSQEASRAGEQYF
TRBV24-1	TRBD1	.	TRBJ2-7	TGTGCCACCAGTGATTTGCATTTCGACAGGGGTGGCTACGAGCAGTACTTC	CATSDLHFDRGGYEQYF
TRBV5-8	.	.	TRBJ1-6	TGTGCCAGCGCGCCTAGGGACACCAATTCACCCCTCCACTTT	CASAPRDTNSPLHF
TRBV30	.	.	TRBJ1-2	TGTGCCTGGAGGCGCGGCTATGGCTACACCTTC	CAWRRGYGYTF
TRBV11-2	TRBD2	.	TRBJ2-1	TGTGCCAGCAGCTTAGGAAGGCTAGCGGGATACTACAATGAGCAGTTCTTC	CASSLGRLAGYYNEQFF
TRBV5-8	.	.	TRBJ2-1	TGTGCCAGCAGCGGCAGGGGCACTAGTACCAATGAGCAGTTCTTC	CASSGRGTSTNEQFF
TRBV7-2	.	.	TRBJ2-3	TGTGCCAGCAGCTTAGTCGGGGTTGCGACAGATACGCAGTATTTT	CASSLVGVATDTQYF
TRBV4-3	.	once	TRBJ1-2	TGCGCCAGCAGGAGAACTGGAGGCGGCTACACCTTC	CASRRTGGGYTF
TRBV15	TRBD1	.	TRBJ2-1	TGTGCCACCAGCAGAACAGGGGTGGGCAATGAGCAGTTCTTC	CATSRTGVGNEQFF